The entry that follows covers one T cell receptor beta chain sequence. In this sample, this clone turned up a few times. Its antigen is unknown. No much larger clonotype is one base removed from it; base qualities were not supplied. The immunoSEQ Assay, a bias-controlled multiplex PCR, was used to amplify TCRbeta CDR3 regions from genomic DNA. Regarding the original processing steps: Nucleated cell counts per sample were estimated from amplification of reference gene primers within the assay. Sequence reads were collapsed and filtered to measure the absolute abundance of every unique TCRbeta CDR3 rearrangement. For each sample, productive Simpson clonality was calculated as the square root of Simpson's diversity index over productive rearrangements. TCRdb's version of the immuneACCESS table is confined to in-frame rearrangements and falls short of the full clone set. An unresolved V gene accounts for under half of the shortfall where checked; the remainder is of unknown origin. V, J and clone size were drawn from that table, and D and trimming were deduced from the DNA. This sample lists 200,000 to 250,000 clones; roughly 84% were detected once. The top ten constitute 3.6% of the sample.

The germline V gene encodes CDR1 SGHRS and CDR2 YFSETQ. Ends trimmed: V by 0 bases, J by 0 bases; bases unmatched to a gene: 8. The CDR3 has 20 amino acids, counting the end cysteine and phenylalanine. Only CDR3 DNA remains: 60 bases, in frame from the first base. The record originates from a study of blood T cell repertoires in COVID-19 (dated by TCRdb to about 2020). Some background on the complete study: Samples covering the acute and convalescent phases of COVID-19 were provided by collaborators in the United States, Italy and Spain. Nearly every sample came with metadata listing a de-identified subject ID, COVID-19 status, age in years and sex. Samples came from the ongoing ImmuneRACE study (first 160 participants) plus 1,254 subjects from 6 global collaborators. The prospective study material was composed of cDNA or gDNA derived from T cells, B-cell-depleted T cells, or PBMCs. Where HLA class I and class II types were available, the types were taken from metadata supplied by the sample provider, not from assay-based typing. The repertoires were released in a freely available public database intended as a resource for research on the immune response to SARS-CoV-2. Deeply sampled blood TCRbeta repertoires from subjects exposed to, actively infected with, or recovered from COVID-19 were included in the dataset.

Each collaborating institution followed its own protocols to collect whole blood in K2EDTA tubes. For TCRbeta analysis, collaborators shipped samples as frozen whole blood, isolated PBMCs, or DNA extracted from either of those sample types. The full study reports these points: Clinical and demographic metadata were provided uncurated, with the amount varying by source and participant.

This sequence originates from a woman of 80 years or more with acute or convalescent COVID-19. The chain is encoded by TRBV5-1 joined to TRBJ2-1, with 14 bases matching TRBD2. The sample taken for sequencing was peripheral blood. DNA sequence: TGCGCCAGCAGCTTGGCCGGGACTAGCGGGGGCCTCAGCTCCTACAATGAGCAGTTCTTC. The encoded protein is CASSLAGTSGGLSSYNEQFF.